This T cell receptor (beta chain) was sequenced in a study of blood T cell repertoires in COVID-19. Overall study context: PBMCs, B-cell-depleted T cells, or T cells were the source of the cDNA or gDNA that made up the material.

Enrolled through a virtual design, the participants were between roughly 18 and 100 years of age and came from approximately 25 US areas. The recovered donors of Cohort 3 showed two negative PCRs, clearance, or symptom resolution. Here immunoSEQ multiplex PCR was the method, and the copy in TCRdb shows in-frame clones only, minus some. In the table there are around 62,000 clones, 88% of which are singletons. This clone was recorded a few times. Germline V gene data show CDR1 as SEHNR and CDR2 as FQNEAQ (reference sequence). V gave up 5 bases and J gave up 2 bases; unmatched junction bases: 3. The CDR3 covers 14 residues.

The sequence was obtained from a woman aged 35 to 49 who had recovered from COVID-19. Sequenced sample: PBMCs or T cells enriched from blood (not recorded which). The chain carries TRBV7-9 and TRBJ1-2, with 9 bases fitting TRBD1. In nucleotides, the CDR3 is TGTGCCAGCAGCGCCGGGACAGGGAACTATGGCTACACCTTC. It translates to CASSAGTGNYGYTF.